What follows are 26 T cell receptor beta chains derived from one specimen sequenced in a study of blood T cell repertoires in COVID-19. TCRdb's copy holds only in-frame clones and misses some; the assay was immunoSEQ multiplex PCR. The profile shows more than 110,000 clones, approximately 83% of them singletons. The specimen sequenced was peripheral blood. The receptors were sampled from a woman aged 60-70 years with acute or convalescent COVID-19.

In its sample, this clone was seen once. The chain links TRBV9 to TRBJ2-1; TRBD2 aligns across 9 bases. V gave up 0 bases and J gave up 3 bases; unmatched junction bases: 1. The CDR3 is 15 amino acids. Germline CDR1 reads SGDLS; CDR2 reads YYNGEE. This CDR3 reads CASSVGTSDYNEQFF. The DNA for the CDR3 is TGTGCCAGCAGCGTAGGGACTAGCGACTACAATGAGCAGTTCTTC.

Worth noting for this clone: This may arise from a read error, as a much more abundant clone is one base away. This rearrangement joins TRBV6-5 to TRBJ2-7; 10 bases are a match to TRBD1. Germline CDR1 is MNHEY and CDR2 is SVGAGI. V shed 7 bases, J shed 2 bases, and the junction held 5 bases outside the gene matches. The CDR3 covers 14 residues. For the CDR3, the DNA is TGTGCCAGCACCTCCGGGACAGGGGCCTACGAGCAGTACTTC. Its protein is CASTSGTGAYEQYF.

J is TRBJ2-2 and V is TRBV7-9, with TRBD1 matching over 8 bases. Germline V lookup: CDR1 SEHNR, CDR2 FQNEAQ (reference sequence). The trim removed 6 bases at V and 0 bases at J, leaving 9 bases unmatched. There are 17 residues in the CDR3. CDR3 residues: CASRLPGQGSNTGELFF. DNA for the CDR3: TGTGCCAGCAGATTACCTGGACAGGGTTCGAACACCGGGGAGCTGTTTTTT.

CDR3 bases: TGTGCCAGCAGCCCAAACGGAAACATTCAGTACTTC. It is translated as CASSPNGNIQYF. The rearrangement joins TRBV7-2 to TRBJ2-4, with D unclear. Trimming left V 5 bases short and J 6 bases short, with 8 bases between. From germline, CDR1 is SGHTA and CDR2 FQGNSA. The CDR3 consists of 12 residues.

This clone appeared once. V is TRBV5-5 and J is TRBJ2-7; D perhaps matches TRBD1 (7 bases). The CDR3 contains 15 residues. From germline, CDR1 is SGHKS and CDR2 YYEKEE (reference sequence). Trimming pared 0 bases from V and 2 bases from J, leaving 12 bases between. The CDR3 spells CASSLGQGGPYEQYF. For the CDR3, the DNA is TGTGCCAGCAGCTTGGGGCAGGGGGGACCCTACGAGCAGTACTTC.

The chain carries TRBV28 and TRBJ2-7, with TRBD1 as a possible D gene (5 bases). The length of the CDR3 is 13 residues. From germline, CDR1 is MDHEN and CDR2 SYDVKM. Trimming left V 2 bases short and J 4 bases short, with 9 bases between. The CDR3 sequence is CASSLRQRYEQYF. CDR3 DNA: TGTGCCAGCAGTTTACGACAGCGTTACGAGCAGTACTTC. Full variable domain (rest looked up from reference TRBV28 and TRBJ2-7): DVKVTQSSRYLVKRTGEKVFLECVQDMDHENMFWYRQDPGLGLRLIYFSYDVKMKEKGDIPEGYSVSREKKERFSLILESASTNQTSMYLCASSLRQRYEQYFGPGTRLTVT.

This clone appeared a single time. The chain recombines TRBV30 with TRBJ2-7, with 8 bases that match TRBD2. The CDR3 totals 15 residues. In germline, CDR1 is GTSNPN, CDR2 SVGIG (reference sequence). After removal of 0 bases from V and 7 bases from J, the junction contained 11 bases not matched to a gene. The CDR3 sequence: CAWSVPRDGGREQYF. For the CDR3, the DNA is TGTGCCTGGAGTGTACCCCGGGACGGCGGGAGGGAGCAGTACTTC. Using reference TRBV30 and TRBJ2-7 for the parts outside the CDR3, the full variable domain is SQTIHQWPATLVQPVGSPLSLECTVEGTSNPNLYWYRQAAGRGLQLLFYSVGIGQISSEVPQNLSASRPQDRQFILSSKKLLLSDSGFYLCAWSVPRDGGREQYFGPGTRLTVT.

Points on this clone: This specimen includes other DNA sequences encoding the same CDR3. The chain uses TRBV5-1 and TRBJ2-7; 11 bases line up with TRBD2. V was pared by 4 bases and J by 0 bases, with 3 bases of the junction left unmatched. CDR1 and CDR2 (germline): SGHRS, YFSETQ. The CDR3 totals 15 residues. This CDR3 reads CASSLGTSGSYEQYF. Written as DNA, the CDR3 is TGCGCCAGCAGCCTCGGGACTAGCGGCTCCTACGAGCAGTACTTC. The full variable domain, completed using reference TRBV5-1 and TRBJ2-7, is KAGVTQTPRYLIKTRGQQVTLSCSPISGHRSVSWYQQTPGQGLQFLFEYFSETQRNKGNFPGRFSGRQFSNSRSEMNVSTLELGDSALYLCASSLGTSGSYEQYFGPGTRLTVT.

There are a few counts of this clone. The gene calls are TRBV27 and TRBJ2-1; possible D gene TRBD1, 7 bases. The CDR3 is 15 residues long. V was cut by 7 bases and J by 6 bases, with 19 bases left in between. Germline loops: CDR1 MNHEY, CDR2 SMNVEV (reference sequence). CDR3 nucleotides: TGTGCCAGCAAAACATCCAGGGGGGAAGGCAATGAGCAGTTCTTC. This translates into CASKTSRGEGNEQFF.

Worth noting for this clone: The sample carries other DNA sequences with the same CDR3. The CDR3 DNA reads as TGTGCCAGCAGCGTAGGAGGGACAGGGGGCTACGAGCAGTACTTC. This codes for CASSVGGTGGYEQYF. The rearrangement uses TRBV9 and TRBJ2-7; 11 nucleotides align to TRBD1. Germline loops: CDR1 SGDLS, CDR2 YYNGEE. After removal of 0 bases from V and 3 bases from J, the junction contained 2 bases not matched to a gene. This CDR3 spans 15 amino acids.

The DNA of the CDR3 is TGTGCCAGTAGTATAGACCTAGTGGCCCTCACAGATACGCAGTATTTT. Amino acids: CASSIDLVALTDTQYF. The V gene is TRBV19, the J gene TRBJ2-3; unclear D gene. The germline CDR1 and CDR2 sequences are LNHDA and SQIVND (reference sequence). This CDR3 region has 16 residues. V was pared by 0 bases and J by 2 bases, with 12 bases between.

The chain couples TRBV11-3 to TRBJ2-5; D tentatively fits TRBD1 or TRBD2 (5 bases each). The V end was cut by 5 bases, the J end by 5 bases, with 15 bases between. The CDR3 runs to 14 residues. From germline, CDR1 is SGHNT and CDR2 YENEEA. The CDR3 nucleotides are TGTGCCAGCAGCCTAGGGACCGGCGGGGAGACCCAGTACTTC. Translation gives CASSLGTGGETQYF. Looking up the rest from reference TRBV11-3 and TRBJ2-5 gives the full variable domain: EAGVVQSPRYKIIEKKQPVAFWCNPISGHNTLYWYLQNLGQGPELLIRYENEEAVDDSQLPKDRFSAERLKGVDSTLKIQPAELGDSAVYLCASSLGTGGETQYFGPGTRLLVL.

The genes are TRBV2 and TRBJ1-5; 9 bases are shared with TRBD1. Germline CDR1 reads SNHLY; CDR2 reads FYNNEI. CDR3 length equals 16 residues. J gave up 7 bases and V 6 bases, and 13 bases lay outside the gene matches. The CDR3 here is CASRPGTGTFGQPQHF. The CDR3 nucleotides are TGTGCCAGCAGGCCCGGGACAGGGACATTCGGACAGCCCCAGCATTTT.

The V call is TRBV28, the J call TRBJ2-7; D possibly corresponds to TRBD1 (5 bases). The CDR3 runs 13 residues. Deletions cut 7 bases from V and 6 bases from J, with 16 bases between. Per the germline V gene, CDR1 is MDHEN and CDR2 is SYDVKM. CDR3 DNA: TGTGCCAGCACCTTTGGGGCAACCGGCGAGCAGTACTTC. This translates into CASTFGATGEQYF.

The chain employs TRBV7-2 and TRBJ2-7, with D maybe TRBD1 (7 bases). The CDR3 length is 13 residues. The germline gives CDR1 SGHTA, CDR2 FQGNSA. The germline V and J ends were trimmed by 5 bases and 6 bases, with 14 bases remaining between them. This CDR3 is CASSAGGGLEQYF. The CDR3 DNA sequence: TGTGCCAGCAGCGCCGGAGGGGGCCTCGAGCAGTACTTC.

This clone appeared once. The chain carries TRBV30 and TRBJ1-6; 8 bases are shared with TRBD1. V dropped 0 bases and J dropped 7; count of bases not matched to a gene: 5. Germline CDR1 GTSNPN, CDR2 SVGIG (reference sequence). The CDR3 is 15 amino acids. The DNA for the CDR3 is TGTGCCTGGAGTGTGCTTAGGACAGGGAATTCACCCCTCCACTTT. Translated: CAWSVLRTGNSPLHF.

The CDR3 sequence is CASSPHAVAGYTF. CDR3 nucleotide sequence: TGTGCCAGCAGTCCCCACGCGGTAGCTGGCTACACCTTC. The chain employs TRBV28 and TRBJ1-2; D is uncertain. This CDR3 has 13 residues. V gave up 5 bases and J gave up 7 bases, with 14 bases separating them. Per germline, CDR1 MDHEN and CDR2 SYDVKM.

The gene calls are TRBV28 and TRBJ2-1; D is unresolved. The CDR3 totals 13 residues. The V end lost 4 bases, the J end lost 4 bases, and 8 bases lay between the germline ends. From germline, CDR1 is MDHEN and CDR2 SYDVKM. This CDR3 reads CASSSPLYNEQFF. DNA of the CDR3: TGTGCCAGCAGTTCTCCACTTTACAATGAGCAGTTCTTC.

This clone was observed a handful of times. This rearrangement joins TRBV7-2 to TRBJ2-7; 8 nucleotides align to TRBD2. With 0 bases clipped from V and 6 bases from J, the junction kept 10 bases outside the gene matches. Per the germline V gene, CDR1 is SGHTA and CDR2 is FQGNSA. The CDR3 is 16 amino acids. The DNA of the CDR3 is TGTGCCAGCAGCTTAGCTAGCGGGAATAAGGTCTCCGAGCAGTACTTC. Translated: CASSLASGNKVSEQYF. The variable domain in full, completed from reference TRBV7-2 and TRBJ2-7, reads GAGVSQSPSNKVTEKGKDVELRCDPISGHTALYWYRQSLGQGLEFLIYFQGNSAPDKSGLPSDRFSAERTGGSVSTLTIQRTQQEDSAVYLCASSLASGNKVSEQYFGPGTRLTVT.

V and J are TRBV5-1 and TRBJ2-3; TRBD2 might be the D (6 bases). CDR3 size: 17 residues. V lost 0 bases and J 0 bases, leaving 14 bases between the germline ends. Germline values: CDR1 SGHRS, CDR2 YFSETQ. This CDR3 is CASSLVGGGQSTDTQYF. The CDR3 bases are TGCGCCAGCAGCTTGGTCGGGGGTGGGCAAAGCACAGATACGCAGTATTTT.

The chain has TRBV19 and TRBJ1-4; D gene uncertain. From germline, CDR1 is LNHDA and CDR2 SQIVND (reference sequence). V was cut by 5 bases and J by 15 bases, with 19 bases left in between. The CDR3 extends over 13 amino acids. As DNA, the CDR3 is TGTGCCAGTAGTTCGGTACCAGGAAATCGAGTGTTTTTT. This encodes CASSSVPGNRVFF.

CDR3 sequence (DNA): TGCAGTGCTAGTAACCTGCGCGGGGAAGAGACCCAGTACTTC. It yields the protein CSASNLRGEETQYF. J is TRBJ2-5 and V is TRBV20-1; possible D gene TRBD2, 6 bases. Germline CDR1 is DFQATT and CDR2 is SNEGSKA (reference sequence). Trimming stripped 3 bases from V and 3 bases from J, with 14 bases between. The CDR3 consists of 14 residues.

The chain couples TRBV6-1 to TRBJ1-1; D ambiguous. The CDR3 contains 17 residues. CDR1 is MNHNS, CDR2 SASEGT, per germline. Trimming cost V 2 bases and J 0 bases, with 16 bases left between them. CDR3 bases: TGTGCCAGCAGTGAACGACTCGCCGAGCGTATGAACACTGAAGCTTTCTTT. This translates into CASSERLAERMNTEAFF.

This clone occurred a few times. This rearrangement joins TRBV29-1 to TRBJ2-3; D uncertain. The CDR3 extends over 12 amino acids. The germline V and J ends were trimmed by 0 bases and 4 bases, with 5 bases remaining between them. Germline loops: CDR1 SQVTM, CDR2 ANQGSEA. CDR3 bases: TGCAGCGTTGAAGAGTTCGCAGATACGCAGTATTTT. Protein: CSVEEFADTQYF.

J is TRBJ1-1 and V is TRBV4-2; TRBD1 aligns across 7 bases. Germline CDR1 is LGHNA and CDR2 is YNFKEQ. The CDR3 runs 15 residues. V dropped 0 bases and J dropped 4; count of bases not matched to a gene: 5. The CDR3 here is CASSQDDREVTEAFF. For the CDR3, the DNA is TGTGCCAGCAGCCAAGACGACAGGGAGGTCACTGAAGCTTTCTTT.

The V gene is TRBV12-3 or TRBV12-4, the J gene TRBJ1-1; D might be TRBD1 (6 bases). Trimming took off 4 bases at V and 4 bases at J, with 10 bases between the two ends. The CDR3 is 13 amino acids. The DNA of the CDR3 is TGTGCCAGCAGTTCCAAAGGGGGCACTGAAGCTTTCTTT. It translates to CASSSKGGTEAFF.